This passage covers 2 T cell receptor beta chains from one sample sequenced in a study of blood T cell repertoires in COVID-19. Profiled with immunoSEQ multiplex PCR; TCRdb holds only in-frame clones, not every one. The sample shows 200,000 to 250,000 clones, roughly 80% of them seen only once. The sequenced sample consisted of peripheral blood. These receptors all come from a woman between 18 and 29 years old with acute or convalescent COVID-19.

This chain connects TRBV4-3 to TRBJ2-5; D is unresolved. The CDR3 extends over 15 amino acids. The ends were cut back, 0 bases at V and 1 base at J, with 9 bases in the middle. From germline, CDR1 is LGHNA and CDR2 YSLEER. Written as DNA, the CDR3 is TGCGCCAGCAGCCAAGATTGGCCAGTCCAAGAGACCCAGTACTTC. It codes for CASSQDWPVQETQYF.

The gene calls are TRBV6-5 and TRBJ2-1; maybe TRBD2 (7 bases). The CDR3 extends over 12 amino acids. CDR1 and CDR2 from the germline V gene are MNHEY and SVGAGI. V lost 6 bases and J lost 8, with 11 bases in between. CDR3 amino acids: CASSHGGHEQFF. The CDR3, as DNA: TGTGCCAGCAGCCACGGGGGGCATGAGCAGTTCTTC.